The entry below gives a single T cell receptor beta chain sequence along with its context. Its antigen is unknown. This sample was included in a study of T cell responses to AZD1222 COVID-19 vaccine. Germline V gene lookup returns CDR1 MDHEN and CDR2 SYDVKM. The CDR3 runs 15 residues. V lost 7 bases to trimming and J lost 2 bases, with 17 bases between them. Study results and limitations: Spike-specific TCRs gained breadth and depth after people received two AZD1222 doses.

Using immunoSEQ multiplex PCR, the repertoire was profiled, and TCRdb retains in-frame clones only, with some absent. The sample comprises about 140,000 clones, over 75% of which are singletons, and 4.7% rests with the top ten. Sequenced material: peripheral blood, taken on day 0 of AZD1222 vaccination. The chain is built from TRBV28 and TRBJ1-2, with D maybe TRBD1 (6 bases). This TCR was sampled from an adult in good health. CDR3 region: CASTLGARLNYGYTF. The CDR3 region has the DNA TGTGCCAGCACCCTGGGGGCCAGACTAAACTATGGCTACACCTTC.